This entry is about one T cell receptor (beta chain). Its antigen is still unknown. Some clones are missing from TCRdb's copy, which holds only in-frame ones; the method was immunoSEQ multiplex PCR. The sample comprises some 130,000 clones, approximately 88% of which are singletons, and about 4% rests with the top ten. The sample belongs to a study of T cell responses to AZD1222 COVID-19 vaccine. Study-wide results and limits: Reportedly, nearly half of unique spike TCRs recognized epitopes outside B.1.351/B.1.1.7 mutations. Donor demographics were predominantly white British with a female majority; clonal diversity may be underestimated. Among AZD1222 vaccinees, only 5 to 7 were seropositive at baseline. The study found Spike-specific TCR breadth and depth rose after two AZD1222 doses.

CDR1 is SGHDT, CDR2 YYEEEE, per germline. CDR3 length: 16 residues. V dropped 3 bases and J dropped 7 bases, with 17 bases sitting between them. The J gene is TRBJ1-6, the V gene TRBV5-6, with a possible D match to TRBD1 (6 bases). This clonotype was sampled from an adult in good health. The sequencing used peripheral blood, collected on day 0 of AZD1222 vaccination. The CDR3 DNA follows: TGTGCCAGCAGCTGGGGACCGGGAGGGGGAAATTCACCCCTCCACTTT. It codes for CASSWGPGGGNSPLHF.